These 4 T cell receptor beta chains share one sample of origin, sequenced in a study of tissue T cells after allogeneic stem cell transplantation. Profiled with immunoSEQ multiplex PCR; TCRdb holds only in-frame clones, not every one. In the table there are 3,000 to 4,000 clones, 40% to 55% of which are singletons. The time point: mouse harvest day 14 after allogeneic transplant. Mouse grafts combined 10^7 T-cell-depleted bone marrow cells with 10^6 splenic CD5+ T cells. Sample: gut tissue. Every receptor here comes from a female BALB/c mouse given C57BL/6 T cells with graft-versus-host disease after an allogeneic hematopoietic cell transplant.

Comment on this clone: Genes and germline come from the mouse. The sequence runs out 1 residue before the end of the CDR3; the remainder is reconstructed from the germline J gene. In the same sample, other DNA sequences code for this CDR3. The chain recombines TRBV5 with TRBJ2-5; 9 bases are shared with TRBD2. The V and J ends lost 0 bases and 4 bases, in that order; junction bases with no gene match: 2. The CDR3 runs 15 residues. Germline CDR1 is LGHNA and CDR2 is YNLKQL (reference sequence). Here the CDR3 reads CASSQDRLGEDTQYF. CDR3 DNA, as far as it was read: TGTGCCAGCAGCCAAGATCGACTGGGGGAAGACACCCAGTAC.

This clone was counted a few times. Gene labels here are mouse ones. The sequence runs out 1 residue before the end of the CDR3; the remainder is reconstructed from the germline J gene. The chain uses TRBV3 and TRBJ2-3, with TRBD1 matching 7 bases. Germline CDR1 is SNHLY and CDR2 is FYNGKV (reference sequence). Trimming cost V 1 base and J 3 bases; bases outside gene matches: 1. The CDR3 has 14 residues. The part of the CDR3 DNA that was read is TGTGCCAGCAGCTTAGACAGGGGAGCAGAAACGCTGTAT. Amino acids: CASSLDRGAETLY. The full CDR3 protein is CASSLDRGAETLYF. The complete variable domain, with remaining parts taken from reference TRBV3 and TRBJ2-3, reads GPKVLQIPSHQIIDMGQMVTLNCDPVSNHLYFYWYKQILGQQMEFLVNFYNGKVMEKSKLFKDQFSVERPDGSYFTLKIQPTALEDSAVYFCASSLDRGAETLYFGSGTRLTVL.

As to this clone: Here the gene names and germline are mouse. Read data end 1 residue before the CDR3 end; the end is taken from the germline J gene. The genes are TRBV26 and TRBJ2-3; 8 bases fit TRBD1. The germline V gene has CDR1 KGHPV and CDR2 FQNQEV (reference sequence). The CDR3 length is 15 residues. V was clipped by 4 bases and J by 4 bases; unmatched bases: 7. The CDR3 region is CASSPIRDRPETLYF. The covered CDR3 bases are TGTGCCAGCAGTCCCATCAGGGACAGGCCAGAAACGCTGTAT.

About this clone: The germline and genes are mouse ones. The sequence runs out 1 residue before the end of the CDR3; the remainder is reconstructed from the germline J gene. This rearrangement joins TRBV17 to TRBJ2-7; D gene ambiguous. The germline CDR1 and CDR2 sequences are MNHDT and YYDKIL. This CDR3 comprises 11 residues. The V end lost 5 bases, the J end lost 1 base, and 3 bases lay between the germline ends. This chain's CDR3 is CASSGSYEQYF. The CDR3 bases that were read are TGTGCTAGCAGTGGGTCCTATGAACAGTAC.